This T cell receptor (beta chain) was captured in a study of CXCR3-negative and CXCR3-positive naive CD8 T cells. The CDR3 is made up of 15 amino acids. The V gene's germline CDR1 is MNHEY and CDR2 SVGEGT. Overall study results and limits: CXCR3-positive naive cells had more hydrophobic TRB CDR3s than CXCR3-negative naive cells. Both naive subsets showed comparably high diversity, and memory CD8+ cells showed much lower diversity. TRB CDR3 properties indicated TCR strength, while surface CD5 was similar across naive subsets. Naive cells that were CXCR3-negative or CXCR3-positive used TRBV-TRBJ genes alike, while memory cells diverged.

UMI-labeled 5' RACE TRB cDNA libraries were prepared from the cells. Reanalyzing the 5' RACE reads, TCRdb keeps one entry per CDR3 protein, without DNA. The data show some 39,000 distinct CDR3 sequences, and the top ten clones hold 1.5% to 2%. Comment on this clonotype: Its target is unknown.

The J gene is TRBJ2-1, the V gene TRBV6-2 or TRBV6-3; TCRdb's D gene call, TRBD1, goes unchecked for lack of DNA. This TCR derives from a human donor in good health. Some clones in this sample may be carry-over from other donors' samples. The material sequenced was naive CXCR3- CD8+ T cells from blood. The sample's subset: CD45RO-CCR7+CD27+CD95- naive CD8+ T cells lacking CXCR3 (TNR3-). CDR3 sequence: CASSYGSGGANEQFF.